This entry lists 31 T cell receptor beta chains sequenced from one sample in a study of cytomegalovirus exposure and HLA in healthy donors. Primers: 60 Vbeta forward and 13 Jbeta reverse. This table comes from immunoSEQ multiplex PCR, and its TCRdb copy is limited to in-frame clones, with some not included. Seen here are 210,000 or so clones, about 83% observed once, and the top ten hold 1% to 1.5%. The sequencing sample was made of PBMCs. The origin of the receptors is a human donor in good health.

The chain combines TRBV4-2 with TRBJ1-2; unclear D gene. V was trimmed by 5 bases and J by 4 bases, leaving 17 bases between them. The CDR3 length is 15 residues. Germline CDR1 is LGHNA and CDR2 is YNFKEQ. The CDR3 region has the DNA TGTGCCAGCAGCTTTAGGGCCTCAGAGGGCTATGGCTACACCTTC. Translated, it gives CASSFRASEGYGYTF.

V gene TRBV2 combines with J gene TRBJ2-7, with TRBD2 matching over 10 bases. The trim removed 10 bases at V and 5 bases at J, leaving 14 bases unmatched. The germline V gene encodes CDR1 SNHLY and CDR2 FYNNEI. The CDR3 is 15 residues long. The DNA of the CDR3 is TGTGCCACAAAAGGAGCGGGAGGGCCCAAGAACGAGCAGTACTTC. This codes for CATKGAGGPKNEQYF.

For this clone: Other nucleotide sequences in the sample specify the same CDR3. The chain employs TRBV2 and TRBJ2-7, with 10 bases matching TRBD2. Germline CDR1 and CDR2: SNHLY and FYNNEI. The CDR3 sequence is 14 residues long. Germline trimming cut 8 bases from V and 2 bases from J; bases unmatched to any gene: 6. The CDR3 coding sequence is TGTGCCAGCTCACGGACTAGCGGTACCTACGAGCAGTACTTC. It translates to CASSRTSGTYEQYF.

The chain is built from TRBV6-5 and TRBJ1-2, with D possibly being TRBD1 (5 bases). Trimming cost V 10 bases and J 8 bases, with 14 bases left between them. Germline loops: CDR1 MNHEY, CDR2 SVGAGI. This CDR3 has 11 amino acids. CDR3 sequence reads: CATMAGWGYTF. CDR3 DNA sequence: TGTGCCACCATGGCAGGGTGGGGCTACACCTTC.

In DNA, the CDR3 is TGCGCCAGCAGCTCCGTGGGGTGGACAGGGCCGAGCTCTGGGGCCAACGTCCTGACTTTC. This translates into CASSSVGWTGPSSGANVLTF. The rearrangement joins TRBV5-1 to TRBJ2-6, with 8 bases matching TRBD1. Losses at the gene ends were 3 bases for V and 0 bases for J; bases not matched to a gene: 14. CDR3 size: 20 residues. Germline CDR1 and CDR2: SGHRS and YFSETQ.

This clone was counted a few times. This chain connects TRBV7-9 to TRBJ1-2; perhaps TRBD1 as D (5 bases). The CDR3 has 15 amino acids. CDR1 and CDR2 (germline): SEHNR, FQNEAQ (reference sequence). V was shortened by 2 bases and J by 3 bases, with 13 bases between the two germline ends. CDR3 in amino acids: CASSLFGGGYYGYTF. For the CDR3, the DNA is TGTGCCAGCAGCTTATTCGGGGGTGGGTACTATGGCTACACCTTC.

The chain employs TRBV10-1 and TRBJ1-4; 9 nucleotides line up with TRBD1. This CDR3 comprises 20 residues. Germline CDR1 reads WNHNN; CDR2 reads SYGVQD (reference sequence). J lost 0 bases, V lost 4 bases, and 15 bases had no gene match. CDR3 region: CASSADPWDRDIATNEKLFF. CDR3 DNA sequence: TGCGCCAGCAGTGCAGATCCTTGGGACAGGGACATAGCAACTAATGAAAAACTGTTTTTT.

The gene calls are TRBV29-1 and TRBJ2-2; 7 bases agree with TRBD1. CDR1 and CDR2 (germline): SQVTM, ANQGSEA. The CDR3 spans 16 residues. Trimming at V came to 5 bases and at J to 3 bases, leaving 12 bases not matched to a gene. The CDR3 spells CSVTTGANGYTGELFF. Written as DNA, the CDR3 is TGCAGCGTTACCACAGGGGCCAACGGTTACACCGGGGAGCTGTTTTTT.

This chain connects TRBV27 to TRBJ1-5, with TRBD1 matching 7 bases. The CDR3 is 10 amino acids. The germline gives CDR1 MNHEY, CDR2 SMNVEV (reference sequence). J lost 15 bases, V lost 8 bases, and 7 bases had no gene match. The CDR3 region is CASGLQGRHF. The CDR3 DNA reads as TGTGCCAGCGGACTACAGGGGAGGCATTTT.

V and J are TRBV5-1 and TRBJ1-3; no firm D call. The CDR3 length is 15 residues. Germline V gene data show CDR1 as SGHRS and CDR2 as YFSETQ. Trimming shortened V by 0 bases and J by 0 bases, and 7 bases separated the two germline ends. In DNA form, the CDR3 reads TGCGCCAGCAGCTTGGGCCACATCTCTGGAAACACCATATATTTT. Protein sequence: CASSLGHISGNTIYF.

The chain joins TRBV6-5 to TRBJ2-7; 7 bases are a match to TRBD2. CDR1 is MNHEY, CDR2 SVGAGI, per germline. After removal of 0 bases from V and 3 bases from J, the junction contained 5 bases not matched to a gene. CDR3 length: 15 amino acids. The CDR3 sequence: CASSYSGGSHYEQYF. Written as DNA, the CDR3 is TGTGCCAGCAGTTACTCGGGAGGGAGCCACTACGAGCAGTACTTC.

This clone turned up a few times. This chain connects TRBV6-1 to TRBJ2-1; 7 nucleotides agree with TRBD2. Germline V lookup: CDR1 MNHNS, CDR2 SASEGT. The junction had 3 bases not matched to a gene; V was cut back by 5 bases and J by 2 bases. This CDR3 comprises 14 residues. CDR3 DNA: TGTGCCAGCAGTTCGGGAGGCCCCTACAATGAGCAGTTCTTC. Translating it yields CASSSGGPYNEQFF.

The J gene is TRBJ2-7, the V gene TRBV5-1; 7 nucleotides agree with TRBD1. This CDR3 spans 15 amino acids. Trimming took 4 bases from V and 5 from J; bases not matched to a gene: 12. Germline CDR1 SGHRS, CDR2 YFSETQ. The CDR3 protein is CASSPTIDRANEQYF. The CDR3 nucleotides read TGCGCCAGCAGCCCGACCATTGACAGGGCCAACGAGCAGTACTTC.

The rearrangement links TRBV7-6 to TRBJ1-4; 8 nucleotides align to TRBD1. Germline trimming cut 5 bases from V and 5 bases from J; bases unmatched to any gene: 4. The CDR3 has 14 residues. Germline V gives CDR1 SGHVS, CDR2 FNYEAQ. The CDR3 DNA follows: TGTGCCAGCAGCGTAGGACAGGGAAATGAAAAACTGTTTTTT. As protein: CASSVGQGNEKLFF.

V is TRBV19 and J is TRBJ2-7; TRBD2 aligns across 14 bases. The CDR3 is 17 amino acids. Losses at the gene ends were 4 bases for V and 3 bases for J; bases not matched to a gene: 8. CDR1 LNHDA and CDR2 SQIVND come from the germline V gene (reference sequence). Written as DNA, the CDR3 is TGTGCCAGTAGTACCCCTTTGGGGACTAGCGGGAGCTACGAGCAGTACTTC. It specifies CASSTPLGTSGSYEQYF.

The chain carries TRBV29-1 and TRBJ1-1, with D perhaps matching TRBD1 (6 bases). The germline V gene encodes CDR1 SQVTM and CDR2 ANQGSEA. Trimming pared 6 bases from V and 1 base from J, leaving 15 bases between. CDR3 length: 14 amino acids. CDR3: CSVTGQFENTEAFF. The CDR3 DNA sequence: TGCAGCGTCACAGGACAGTTTGAGAACACTGAAGCTTTCTTT.

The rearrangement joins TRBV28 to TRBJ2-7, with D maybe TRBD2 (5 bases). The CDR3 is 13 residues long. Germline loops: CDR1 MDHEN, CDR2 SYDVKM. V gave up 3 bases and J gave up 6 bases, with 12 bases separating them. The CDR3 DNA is TGTGCCAGCAGTTTTCTACGGGCGGGCGAGCAGTACTTC. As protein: CASSFLRAGEQYF.

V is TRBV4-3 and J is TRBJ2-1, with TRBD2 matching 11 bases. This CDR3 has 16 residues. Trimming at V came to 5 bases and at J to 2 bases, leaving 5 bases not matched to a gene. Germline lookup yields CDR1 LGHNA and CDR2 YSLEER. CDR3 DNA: TGCGCCAGCAGCGTCGAGACTAGCGGGACCTACAATGAGCAGTTCTTC. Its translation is CASSVETSGTYNEQFF.

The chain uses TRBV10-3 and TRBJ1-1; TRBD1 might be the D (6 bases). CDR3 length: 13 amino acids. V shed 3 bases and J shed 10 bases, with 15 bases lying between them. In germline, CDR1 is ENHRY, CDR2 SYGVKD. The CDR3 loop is CAISEAGVDSAFF. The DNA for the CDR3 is TGTGCCATCAGTGAAGCAGGGGTGGATTCAGCTTTCTTT.

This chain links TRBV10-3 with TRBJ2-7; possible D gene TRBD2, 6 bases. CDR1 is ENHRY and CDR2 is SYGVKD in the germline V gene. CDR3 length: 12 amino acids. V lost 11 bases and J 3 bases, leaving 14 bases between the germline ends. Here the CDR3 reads CAAGAGGYEQYF. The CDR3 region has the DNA TGTGCCGCTGGAGCGGGTGGCTACGAGCAGTACTTC.

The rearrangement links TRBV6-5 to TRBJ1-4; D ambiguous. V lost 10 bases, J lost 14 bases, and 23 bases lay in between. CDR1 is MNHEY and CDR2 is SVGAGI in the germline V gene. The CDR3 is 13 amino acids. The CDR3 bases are TGTGCCACCGGAGATACTAACCGAGGGAGGCTGTTTTTT. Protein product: CATGDTNRGRLFF.

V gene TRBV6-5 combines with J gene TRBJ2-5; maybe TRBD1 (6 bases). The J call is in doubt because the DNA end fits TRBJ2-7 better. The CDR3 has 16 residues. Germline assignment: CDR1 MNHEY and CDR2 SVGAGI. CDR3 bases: TGTGCCAGCAGTTACACGTACCGGGACATCGGATACGAGCAGTACTTC. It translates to CASSYTYRDIGYEQYF.

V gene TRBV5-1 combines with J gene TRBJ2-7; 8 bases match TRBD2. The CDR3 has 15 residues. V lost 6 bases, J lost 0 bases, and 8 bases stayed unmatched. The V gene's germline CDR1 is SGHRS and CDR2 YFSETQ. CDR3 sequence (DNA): TGCGCCAGCACCGTTTCCGGGGGGGTCTCCTACGAGCAGTACTTC. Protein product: CASTVSGGVSYEQYF.

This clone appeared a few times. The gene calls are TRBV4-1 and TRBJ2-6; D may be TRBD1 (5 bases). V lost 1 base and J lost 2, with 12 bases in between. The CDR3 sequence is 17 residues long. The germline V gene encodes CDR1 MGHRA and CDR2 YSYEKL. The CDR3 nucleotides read TGCGCCAGCAGCCAAGTCGGCAGGGTAACTGGGGCCAACGTCCTGACTTTC. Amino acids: CASSQVGRVTGANVLTF.

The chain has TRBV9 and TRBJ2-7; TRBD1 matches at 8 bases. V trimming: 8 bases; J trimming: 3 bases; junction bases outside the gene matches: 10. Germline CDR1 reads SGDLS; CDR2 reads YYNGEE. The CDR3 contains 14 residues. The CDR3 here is CASQRGTGDYEQYF. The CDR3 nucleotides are TGTGCCAGTCAGAGGGGGACAGGTGACTACGAGCAGTACTTC.

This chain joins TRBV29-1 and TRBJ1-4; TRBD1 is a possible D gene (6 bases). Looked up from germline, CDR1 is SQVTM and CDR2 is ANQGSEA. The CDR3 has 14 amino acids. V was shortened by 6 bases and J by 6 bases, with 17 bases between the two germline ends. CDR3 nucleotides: TGCAGCGTCCTGGGGGACACAGGCCATGAAAAACTGTTTTTT. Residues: CSVLGDTGHEKLFF. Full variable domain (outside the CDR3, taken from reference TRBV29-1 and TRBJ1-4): SAVISQKPSRDICQRGTSLTIQCQVDSQVTMMFWYRQQPGQSLTLIATANQGSEATYESGFVIDKFPISRPNLTFSTLTVSNMSPEDSSIYLCSVLGDTGHEKLFFGSGTQLSVL.

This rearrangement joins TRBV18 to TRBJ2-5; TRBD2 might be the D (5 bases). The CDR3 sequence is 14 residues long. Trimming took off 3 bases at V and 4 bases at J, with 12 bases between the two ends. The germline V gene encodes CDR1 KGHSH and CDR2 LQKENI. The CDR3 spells CASSPPERPETQYF. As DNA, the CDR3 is TGTGCCAGCTCACCCCCCGAGCGGCCAGAGACCCAGTACTTC.

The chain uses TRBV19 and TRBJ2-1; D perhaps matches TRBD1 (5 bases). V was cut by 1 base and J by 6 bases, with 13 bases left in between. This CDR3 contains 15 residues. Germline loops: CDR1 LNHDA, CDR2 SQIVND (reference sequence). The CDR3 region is CASSIGQGSANEQFF. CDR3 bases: TGTGCCAGTAGTATAGGTCAGGGCTCGGCCAATGAGCAGTTCTTC.

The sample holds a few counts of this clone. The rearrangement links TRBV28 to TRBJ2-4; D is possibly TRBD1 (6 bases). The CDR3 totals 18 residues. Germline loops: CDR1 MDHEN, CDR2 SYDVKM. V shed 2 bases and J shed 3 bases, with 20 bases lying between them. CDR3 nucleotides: TGTGCCAGCAGTTTAACATACTACAGGGCACTGGGCAAAAACATTCAGTACTTC. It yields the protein CASSLTYYRALGKNIQYF.

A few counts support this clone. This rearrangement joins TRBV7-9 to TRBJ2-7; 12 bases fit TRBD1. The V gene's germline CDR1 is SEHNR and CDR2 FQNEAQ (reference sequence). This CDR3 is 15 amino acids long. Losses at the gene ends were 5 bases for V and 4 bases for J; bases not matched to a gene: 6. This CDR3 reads CASSQGTGGGYEQYF. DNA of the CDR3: TGTGCCAGCAGCCAAGGGACAGGGGGCGGGTACGAGCAGTACTTC.

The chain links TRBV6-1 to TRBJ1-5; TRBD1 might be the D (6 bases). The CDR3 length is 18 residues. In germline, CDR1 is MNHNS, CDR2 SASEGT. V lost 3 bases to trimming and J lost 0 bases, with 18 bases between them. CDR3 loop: CASSDRGAWDVSNQPQHF. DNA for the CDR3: TGTGCCAGCAGTGATCGGGGGGCGTGGGACGTTAGCAATCAGCCCCAGCATTTT.